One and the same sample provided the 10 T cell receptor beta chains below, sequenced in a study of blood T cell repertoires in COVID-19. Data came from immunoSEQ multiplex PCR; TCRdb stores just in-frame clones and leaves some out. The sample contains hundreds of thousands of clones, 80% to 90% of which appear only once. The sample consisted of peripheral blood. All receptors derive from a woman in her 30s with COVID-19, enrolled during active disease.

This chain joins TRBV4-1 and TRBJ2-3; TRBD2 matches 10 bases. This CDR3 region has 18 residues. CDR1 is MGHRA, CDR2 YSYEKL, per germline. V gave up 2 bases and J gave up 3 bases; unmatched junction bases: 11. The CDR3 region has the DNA TGCGCCAGCAGCCAATCACCCACACTAGCGGGGTTAACAGATACGCAGTATTTT. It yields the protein CASSQSPTLAGLTDTQYF.

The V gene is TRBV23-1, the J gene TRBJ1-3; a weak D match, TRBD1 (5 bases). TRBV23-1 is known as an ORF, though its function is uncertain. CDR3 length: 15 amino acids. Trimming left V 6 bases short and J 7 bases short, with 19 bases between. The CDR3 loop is CASSPRSPEGNTIYF. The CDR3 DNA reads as TGCGCCAGCAGCCCAAGGAGCCCGGAGGGGAACACCATATATTTT.

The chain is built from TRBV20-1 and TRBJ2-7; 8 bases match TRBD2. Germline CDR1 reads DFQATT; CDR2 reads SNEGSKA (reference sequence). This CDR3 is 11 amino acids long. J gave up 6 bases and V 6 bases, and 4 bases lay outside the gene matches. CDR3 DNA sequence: TGCAGTGCCAACCTAGCGGGCGAGCAGTACGTC. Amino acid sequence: CSANLAGEQYV.

CDR3 DNA sequence: TGTGCCAGCAGTCAGGGTTCGGGTGAAAAACTGTTTTTT. Amino acids: CASSQGSGEKLFF. This chain joins TRBV6-5 and TRBJ1-4; possible D gene TRBD1, 5 bases. The V end was cut by 5 bases, the J end by 7 bases, with 11 bases between. Germline-derived CDR1 and CDR2 are MNHEY and SVGAGI. The length of the CDR3 is 13 residues.

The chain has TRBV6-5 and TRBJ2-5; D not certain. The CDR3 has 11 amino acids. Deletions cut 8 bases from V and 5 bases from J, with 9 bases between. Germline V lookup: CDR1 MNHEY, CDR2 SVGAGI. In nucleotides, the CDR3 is TGTGCCAGCGCAAAACAGGAGACCCAGTACTTC. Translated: CASAKQETQYF.

The CDR3 DNA sequence: TGTGCCAGCAGTTACGGGCGGGGCTACGAGCAGTACGTC. As protein: CASSYGRGYEQYV. The chain employs TRBV6-5 and TRBJ2-7, with TRBD2 as a possible D gene (6 bases). Per the germline V gene, CDR1 is MNHEY and CDR2 is SVGAGI. V was shortened by 2 bases and J by 3 bases, with 8 bases between the two germline ends. The CDR3 covers 13 residues.

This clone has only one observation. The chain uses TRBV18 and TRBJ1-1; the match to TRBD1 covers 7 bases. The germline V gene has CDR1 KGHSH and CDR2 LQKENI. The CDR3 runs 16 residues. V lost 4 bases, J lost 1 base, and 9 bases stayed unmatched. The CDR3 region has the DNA TGTGCCAGCTCACTTACAGAGGGGACAGCGAACACTGAAGCTTTCTTT. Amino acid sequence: CASSLTEGTANTEAFF.

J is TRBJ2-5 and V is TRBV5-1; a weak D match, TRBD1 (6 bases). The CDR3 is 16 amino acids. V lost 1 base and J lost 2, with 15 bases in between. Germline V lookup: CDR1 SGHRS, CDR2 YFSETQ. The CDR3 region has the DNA TGCGCCAGCAGCTTGACAGGGAGTAGGTCTCAAGAGACCCAGTACTTC. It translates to CASSLTGSRSQETQYF.

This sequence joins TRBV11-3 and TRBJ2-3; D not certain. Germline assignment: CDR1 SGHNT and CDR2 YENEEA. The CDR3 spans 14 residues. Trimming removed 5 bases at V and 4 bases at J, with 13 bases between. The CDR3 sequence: CASSPAARADTQYF. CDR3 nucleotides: TGTGCCAGCAGCCCAGCCGCCCGGGCAGATACGCAGTATTTT.

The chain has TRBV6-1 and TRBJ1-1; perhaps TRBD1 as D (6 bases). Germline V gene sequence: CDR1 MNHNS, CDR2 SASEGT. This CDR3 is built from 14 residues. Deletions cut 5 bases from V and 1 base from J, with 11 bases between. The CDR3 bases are TGTGCCAGCAGTTTCAGGGGCGGGAACACTGAAGCTTTCTTT. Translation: CASSFRGGNTEAFF.